Each of the 20 T cell receptor beta chains below was sequenced from the same sample in a study of blood T cell repertoires in COVID-19. The protocol was immunoSEQ multiplex PCR, while the TCRdb copy is restricted to in-frame clones and leaves out a portion. Found here are around 230,000 clones, approximately 87% of them singletons; the top ten hold approximately 2.6%. Source material: peripheral blood. The receptors originated from a woman between 70 and 85 years old with active or convalescent COVID-19.

V gene TRBV5-4 combines with J gene TRBJ2-1; 13 bases match TRBD2. Trimming at V came to 5 bases and at J to 10 bases, leaving 9 bases not matched to a gene. The V gene's germline CDR1 is SGHNT and CDR2 YYREEE (reference sequence). This CDR3 contains 15 residues. DNA for the CDR3: TGTGCCAGCAGTCCTGGACTAGCGGGAGAAAAAGAGCAGTTCTTC. It encodes CASSPGLAGEKEQFF.

The rearrangement joins TRBV19 to TRBJ1-5; D perhaps matches TRBD1 (6 bases). The CDR3 spans 14 residues. V was shortened by 9 bases and J by 3 bases, with 15 bases between the two germline ends. CDR1 is LNHDA, CDR2 SQIVND, per germline (reference sequence). Here the CDR3 reads CASLQGHLNQPQHF. CDR3 DNA sequence: TGTGCCAGCCTACAGGGCCATCTCAATCAGCCCCAGCATTTT.

J is TRBJ2-5 and V is TRBV7-8; D remains unclear. The V end was cut by 1 base, the J end by 4 bases, with 7 bases between. Germline assignment: CDR1 SGHVS and CDR2 FQNEAQ. CDR3 size: 13 residues. CDR3 DNA sequence: TGTGCCAGCAGCTTAGGACTTGGAGAGACCCAGTACTTC. Protein sequence: CASSLGLGETQYF. The whole variable domain, remainder taken from reference TRBV7-8 and TRBJ2-5, is GAGVSQSPRYKVAKRGQDVALRCDPISGHVSLFWYQQALGQGPEFLTYFQNEAQLDKSGLPSDRFFAERPEGSVSTLKIQRTQQEDSAVYLCASSLGLGETQYFGPGTRLLVL.

The rearrangement uses TRBV3-1 (or the pseudogene TRBV3-2) and TRBJ1-5; 9 nucleotides align to TRBD1. V shed 1 base, J shed 7 bases, and the junction held 5 bases outside the gene matches. Per the germline V gene, CDR1 is LGHDT and CDR2 is YNNKEL (reference sequence). The CDR3 is 15 amino acids. The CDR3 sequence: CASSQAGTGLQPQHF. The CDR3 DNA reads TGTGCCAGCAGCCAAGCCGGGACAGGGTTGCAGCCCCAGCATTTT.

The chain recombines TRBV6-2 or TRBV6-3 with TRBJ1-5, with D possibly being TRBD1 (5 bases). Germline CDR1 is MNHEY and CDR2 is SVGEGT. The CDR3 totals 13 residues. Trimming removed 2 bases at V and 7 bases at J, with 9 bases between. The chain's CDR3 is CASSYAGQQPQHF. The CDR3 DNA follows: TGTGCCAGCAGTTACGCCGGACAACAGCCCCAGCATTTT.

The V gene is TRBV12-3 or TRBV12-4, the J gene TRBJ2-1; D is ambiguous. The CDR3 consists of 13 residues. Trimming removed 6 bases at V and 8 bases at J, with 14 bases between. Written as DNA, the CDR3 is TGTGCCAGCAGCCGACTGCAAATTGATGAGCAGTTCTTC. Translated: CASSRLQIDEQFF.

The rearrangement links TRBV6-5 to TRBJ2-7; D is perhaps TRBD2 (6 bases). This CDR3 has 15 residues. V was trimmed by 2 bases and J by 4 bases, leaving 15 bases between them. The germline V gene has CDR1 MNHEY and CDR2 SVGAGI. CDR3 bases: TGTGCCAGCAGTTACGCGGCTAGCGCCCCTTACGAGCAGTACTTC. Translated, it gives CASSYAASAPYEQYF.

The rearrangement uses TRBV2 and TRBJ1-4, with TRBD1 as a possible D gene (6 bases). The length of the CDR3 is 14 residues. Trimming cost V 6 bases and J 6 bases, with 14 bases left between them. Germline V gives CDR1 SNHLY, CDR2 FYNNEI. CDR3 sequence: CASSRGGGYEKLFF. The CDR3 nucleotides read TGTGCCAGCAGCCGCGGGGGCGGTTATGAAAAACTGTTTTTT.

There are a few counts of this clone. The chain recombines TRBV7-9 with TRBJ2-7; 8 bases match TRBD1. V gave up 9 bases and J gave up 6 bases; unmatched junction bases: 1. Germline CDR1 reads SEHNR; CDR2 reads FQNEAQ (reference sequence). The CDR3 length is 10 residues. In DNA form, the CDR3 reads TGTGCCAGTGGACAGGGCGAGCAGTACTTC. This sequence encodes CASGQGEQYF.

The rearrangement uses TRBV18 and TRBJ2-1; TRBD1 agrees at 8 bases. V shed 5 bases, J shed 5 bases, and the junction held 2 bases outside the gene matches. CDR1 and CDR2 from the germline V gene are KGHSH and LQKENI. The CDR3 has 13 residues. This chain's CDR3 is CASSSTGDNEQFF. CDR3 bases: TGTGCCAGCTCATCGACAGGGGACAATGAGCAGTTCTTC.

Only one count was recorded for this clone. This rearrangement joins TRBV28 to TRBJ1-5; maybe TRBD1 (5 bases). Germline V gene lookup returns CDR1 MDHEN and CDR2 SYDVKM. This CDR3 is built from 12 residues. Trimming shortened V by 8 bases and J by 12 bases, and 17 bases separated the two germline ends. The CDR3 nucleotides read TGTGCCAGCGGATCGCAGGGCAGGGTCCAGCATTTT. The encoded protein is CASGSQGRVQHF.

The rearrangement links TRBV6-5 to TRBJ1-4; 7 bases are a match to TRBD1. The length of the CDR3 is 14 residues. The germline V gene encodes CDR1 MNHEY and CDR2 SVGAGI. V shed 6 bases and J 5 bases; nucleotides not matched to a gene: 6. CDR3 sequence (DNA): TGTGCCAGCAGAAAACAGGGGCTAAATGAAAAACTGTTTTTT. Residues: CASRKQGLNEKLFF.

The genes are TRBV19 and TRBJ1-2; a weak D match, TRBD1 (6 bases). CDR1 LNHDA and CDR2 SQIVND come from the germline V gene (reference sequence). This CDR3 region has 13 residues. V was pared by 5 bases and J by 5 bases, with 12 bases between. CDR3 DNA sequence: TGTGCCAGTAGTCCGGACAGCTATTATGGCTACACCTTC. Translation: CASSPDSYYGYTF.

This chain joins TRBV30 and TRBJ1-2, with TRBD1 as a possible D gene (6 bases). CDR1 GTSNPN and CDR2 SVGIG come from the germline V gene (reference sequence). This CDR3 is built from 12 residues. V was pared by 8 bases and J by 5 bases, with 15 bases between. The CDR3 DNA is TGTGCCACTACGAGGGGGGGGTATGGCTACACCTTC. Amino acid sequence: CATTRGGYGYTF.

CDR3 in amino acids: CASSEWRVDNEQFF. The CDR3 region has the DNA TGTGCCAGCAGTGAATGGCGGGTAGACAATGAGCAGTTCTTC. The rearrangement joins TRBV6-1 to TRBJ2-1; tentative D call: TRBD2 (5 bases). The germline V gene encodes CDR1 MNHNS and CDR2 SASEGT. The CDR3 has 14 residues. The V and J ends lost 2 bases and 5 bases respectively, with 10 bases between them.

This clone has a handful of counts. This sequence joins TRBV19 and TRBJ2-1, with 9 nucleotides matching TRBD2. Germline CDR1 reads LNHDA; CDR2 reads SQIVND (reference sequence). V shed 3 bases, J shed 3 bases, and the junction held 3 bases outside the gene matches. The CDR3 totals 15 residues. The CDR3 coding sequence is TGTGCCAGTAGTATCGCGGGAGGGCTCTACAATGAGCAGTTCTTC. Translated, it gives CASSIAGGLYNEQFF.

The chain uses TRBV5-1 and TRBJ2-3, with D perhaps TRBD2 (6 bases). Deletions cut 8 bases from V and 3 bases from J, with 16 bases between. CDR3 length: 14 amino acids. Germline V gene data show CDR1 as SGHRS and CDR2 as YFSETQ. The CDR3 DNA follows: TGCGCCAGTCGGCGGGGCTGGGAAACAGATACGCAGTATTTT. Its protein is CASRRGWETDTQYF.

The chain couples TRBV3-1 (or the pseudogene TRBV3-2) to TRBJ2-3; possible D gene TRBD2, 5 bases. Germline CDR1 is LGHDT and CDR2 is YNNKEL (reference sequence). V was clipped by 3 bases and J by 4 bases, with 11 bases between them. This CDR3 has 14 amino acids. The CDR3 DNA reads as TGTGCCAGCAGCCAGGGTCCGGGGTCAGATACGCAGTATTTT. This encodes CASSQGPGSDTQYF.

The V and J genes are TRBV3-1 (or the pseudogene TRBV3-2) and TRBJ1-2; D unclear. The V end was cut by 1 base, the J end by 3 bases, with 12 bases between. Germline-derived CDR1 and CDR2 are LGHDT and YNNKEL (reference sequence). The CDR3 runs 15 residues. This CDR3 reads CASSQASRFDYGYTF. The CDR3 DNA reads as TGTGCCAGCAGCCAAGCTTCCAGGTTTGACTATGGCTACACCTTC.

The gene calls are TRBV28 and TRBJ2-1; 9 bases are shared with TRBD2. The CDR3 consists of 15 residues. V gave up 6 bases and J gave up 6 bases; unmatched junction bases: 9. Germline V lookup: CDR1 MDHEN, CDR2 SYDVKM. The CDR3 spells CASRSSVAGVNEQFF. The CDR3 DNA follows: TGTGCCAGCAGATCGTCGGTAGCGGGAGTCAATGAGCAGTTCTTC.